This paragraph covers one T cell receptor beta chain sequence. This may arise from a read error, as a much more abundant clone is one base away. This specimen comes from a study of regulatory T cells in long-lasting Graves disease. Through Arm-PCR of CDR3 regions and iRepertoire HTBI primers, TCR beta libraries were built. In TCRdb, the multiplex PCR reads were re-called with MiXCR into one record per CDR3 protein. The sample has about 340,000 distinct CDR3 sequences; around 20% are singletons. Sample time point: persistent/refractory GD, antithyroid drugs over 5 years with positive TRAb. The TCR library was made from RNA extracted from PBMCs. Trimming took 5 bases from V and 0 from J; bases not matched to a gene: 3. Germline V lookup: CDR1 MNHEY, CDR2 SVGEGT. The CDR3 consists of 17 residues.

The sample was peripheral blood mononuclear cells (PBMCs), taken when the disease was refractory, from a patient treated with antithyroid drugs. The chain employs TRBV6-2 or TRBV6-3 and TRBJ1-6; 11 bases agree with TRBD1. The sequence was obtained from a female donor with Graves disease. The CDR3 protein is CASSPGTGGSYNSPLHF. The CDR3 DNA reads as TGTGCCAGCAGTCCCGGGACAGGGGGCTCCTATAATTCACCCCTCCACTTT.